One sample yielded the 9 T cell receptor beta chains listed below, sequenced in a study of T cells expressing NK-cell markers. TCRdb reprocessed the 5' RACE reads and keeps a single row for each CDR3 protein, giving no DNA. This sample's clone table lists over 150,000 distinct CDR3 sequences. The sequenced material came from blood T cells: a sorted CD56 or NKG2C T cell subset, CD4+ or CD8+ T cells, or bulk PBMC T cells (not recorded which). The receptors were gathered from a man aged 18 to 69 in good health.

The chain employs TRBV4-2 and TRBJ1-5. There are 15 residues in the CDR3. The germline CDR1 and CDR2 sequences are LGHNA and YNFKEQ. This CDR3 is CASSLEDVSNQPQHF.

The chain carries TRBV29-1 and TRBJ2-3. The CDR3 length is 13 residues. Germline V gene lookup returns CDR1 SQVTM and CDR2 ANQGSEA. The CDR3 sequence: CSVSAIGADTQYF.

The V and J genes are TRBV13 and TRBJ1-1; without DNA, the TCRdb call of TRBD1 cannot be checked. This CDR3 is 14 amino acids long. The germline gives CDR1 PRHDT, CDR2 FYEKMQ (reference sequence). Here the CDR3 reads CASSPAGTDTEAFF.

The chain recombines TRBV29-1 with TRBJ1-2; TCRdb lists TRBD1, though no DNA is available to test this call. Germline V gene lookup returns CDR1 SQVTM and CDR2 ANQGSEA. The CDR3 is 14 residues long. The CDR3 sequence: CSVDIPSGAISYTF.

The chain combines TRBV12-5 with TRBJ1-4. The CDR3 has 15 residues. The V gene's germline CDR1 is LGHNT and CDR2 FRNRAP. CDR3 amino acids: CASGLAPATNEKLFF.

CDR3 loop: CASSDSWDNTDTQYF. The gene calls are TRBV6-4 and TRBJ2-3; TCRdb returns TRBD1, unconfirmable since there is no DNA. Per the germline V gene, CDR1 is MRHNA and CDR2 is SNTAGT. There are 15 residues in the CDR3.

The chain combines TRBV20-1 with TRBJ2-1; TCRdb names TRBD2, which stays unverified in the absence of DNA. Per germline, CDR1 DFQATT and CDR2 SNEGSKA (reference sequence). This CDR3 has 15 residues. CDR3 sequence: CSVGLAGSSYNEQFF.

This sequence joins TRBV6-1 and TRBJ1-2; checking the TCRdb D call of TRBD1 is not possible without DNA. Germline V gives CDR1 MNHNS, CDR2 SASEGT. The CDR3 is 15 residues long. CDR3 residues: CASRVRGTQVYGYTF.

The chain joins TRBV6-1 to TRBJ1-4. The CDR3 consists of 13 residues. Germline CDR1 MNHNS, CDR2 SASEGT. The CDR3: CASGWAPREKLFF.